The 2 T cell receptor beta chains in this list originate from one sample, sequenced in a study of identical twins. MiXCR was run by TCRdb on the 5' RACE reads, yielding one entry per CDR3 protein. The sample consists of 450,000 or so distinct CDR3 sequences, 20% to 30% of them appearing once. These data also featured in a second study, about T cells expressing NK-cell markers.

Material: CD4+ T cells sorted from blood. The receptors were gathered from a woman between 18 and 30 years old in good health.

The chain employs TRBV2 and TRBJ1-2; D remains ambiguous. The V gene lost 5 bases and the J gene lost 5 bases, with 9 bases spanning the gap. Germline CDR1 reads SNHLY; CDR2 reads FYNNEI. The CDR3 length is 12 residues. The CDR3 DNA reads as TGTGCCAGCAGTATGGAACAGTATGGCTACACCTTC. It translates to CASSMEQYGYTF.

The chain is built from TRBV9 and TRBJ2-2; maybe TRBD2 (7 bases). Germline V gene sequence: CDR1 SGDLS, CDR2 YYNGEE. The CDR3 runs 16 residues. Trimming shortened V by 4 bases and J by 5 bases, and 18 bases separated the two germline ends. In nucleotides, the CDR3 is TGTGCCAGCAGCCTTACGACCGGGGGGCGGACCGGGGAGCTGTTTTTT. It translates to CASSLTTGGRTGELFF.